The count of the clone carrying this T cell receptor beta chain is one. The repertoire was sequenced with immunoSEQ multiplex PCR; TCRdb's copy has only in-frame clones and lacks some. Here the sample spans 720,000 or so clones, approximately 83% being singletons. The data derive from a study of shared T cell receptors in the human thymus. V lost 0 bases to trimming and J lost 9 bases; unmatched junction nucleotides: 6. This CDR3 contains 15 residues. Germline values: CDR1 SGHNT, CDR2 YYREEE (reference sequence). The sample was also linked to a second study, of human thymus T cells. As that report states: Thymus tissue for the work was resected from patients undergoing corrective heart surgery. Thymic and blood repertoires appeared to show biased V and J gene usage. Unrelated individuals had highly overlapping thymic repertoires, as reported in related research.

The genes are TRBV5-4 and TRBJ2-1, with 10 bases that match TRBD2. This sequence was found in a girl under three years old with a congenital heart defect. The sample was thymocytes. CDR3 DNA sequence: TGTGCCAGCAGCTTGGAAGCGGGGGGGCCCGTTGAGCAGTTCTTC. Translated, it gives CASSLEAGGPVEQFF. The variable domain in full, with the rest retrieved from reference TRBV5-4 and TRBJ2-1, is ETGVTQSPTHLIKTRGQQVTLRCSSQSGHNTVSWYQQALGQGPQFIFQYYREEENGRGNFPPRFSGLQFPNYSSELNVNALELDDSALYLCASSLEAGGPVEQFFGPGTRLTVL.